The 27 T cell receptor beta chains below all came from one sample that was sequenced in a study of low-dose radiotherapy and immunotherapy resistance in tumors. This sample's time point: after trial treatment. The treatment was: LDRT plus nivolumab, ipilimumab, low-dose cyclophosphamide and aspirin (RACIN trial). TCR amplification involved about 20 PCR cycles with a constant-region primer and V-primer adapter. TCRdb reprocessed the reads via MiXCR and lists one record per CDR3 protein. The data hold 50,000 or so distinct CDR3 sequences, with roughly 33% observed a single time. This material consisted of PBMCs, taken after low-dose radiotherapy plus immunotherapy. These TCRs come from a male donor with rectosigmoid adenocarcinoma.

This sequence joins TRBV3-1 and TRBJ2-1, with TRBD2 matching 8 bases. J was trimmed by 0 bases and V by 0 bases; bases with no gene match: 4. This CDR3 region has 17 residues. The V gene's germline CDR1 is LGHDT and CDR2 YNNKEL (reference sequence). The CDR3 protein is CASSQDSSGSSYNEQFF. CDR3 in DNA: TGTGCCAGCAGCCAAGATTCGAGCGGGAGCTCCTACAATGAGCAGTTCTTC.

The chain links TRBV4-3 to TRBJ1-4; 7 bases are a match to TRBD1. Trimming cost V 4 bases and J 12 bases; bases outside gene matches: 17. The CDR3 runs to 16 residues. The germline V gene encodes CDR1 LGHNA and CDR2 YSLEER. CDR3 coding DNA: TGCGCCAGCAGCCCCTGGACAGGAGGGACTAGTAGGCAACTGTTTTTT. Translation gives CASSPWTGGTSRQLFF.

Note on this clonotype: The DNA is omitted, as the CDR3 cannot be located on it reliably, and the CDR3 follows TCRdb's listing. V and J are TRBV19 and TRBJ2-2; TRBD1, as called in the table, went unchecked against the DNA. Germline V lookup: CDR1 LNHDA, CDR2 SQIVND (reference sequence). The CDR3 region is 20 residues in length, termini included. The CDR3 sequence: CASRKDRLSNTGELFFFFFF.

This clonotype was recorded many times. This chain connects TRBV12-3 or TRBV12-4 to TRBJ1-1; D may be TRBD1 (5 bases). There are 16 residues in the CDR3. V was pared by 3 bases and J by 4 bases, with 18 bases between. In nucleotides, the CDR3 is TGTGCCAGCAGTTTTGGCCCCGGCCAGGGAGGCACTGAAGCTTTCTTT. Residues: CASSFGPGQGGTEAFF.

The rearrangement links TRBV24-1 to TRBJ2-1; TRBD2 matches 8 bases. Unmatched junction bases numbered 9, after V lost 3 bases and J lost 0 bases. Germline CDR1 KGHDR, CDR2 SFDVKD. There are 18 residues in the CDR3. This CDR3 reads CATSDVRPSGRSYNEQFF. In DNA form, the CDR3 reads TGTGCCACCAGTGATGTTCGCCCTAGCGGGCGCTCCTACAATGAGCAGTTCTTC.

This clonotype was detected many times. The rearrangement links TRBV15 to TRBJ2-5; TRBD2 might be the D (5 bases). The length of the CDR3 is 13 residues. In germline, CDR1 is LNHNV, CDR2 YYDKDF (reference sequence). With 5 bases removed from V and 3 bases from J, the gap between germline ends came to 10 bases. The CDR3 loop reads CATSWEPKETQYF. In DNA, the CDR3 is TGTGCCACCAGCTGGGAGCCCAAAGAGACCCAGTACTTC.

This clonotype was picked up many times. The chain carries TRBV5-1 and TRBJ2-7, with TRBD1 as a possible D gene (7 bases). The germline V gene has CDR1 SGHRS and CDR2 YFSETQ. V shed 2 bases and J shed 6 bases, with 21 bases lying between them. The CDR3 runs to 16 residues. The CDR3 nucleotides are TGCGCCAGCAGCTTAACAACAGGGGAGGTCGGTCCCGAGCAGTACTTC. Translating it yields CASSLTTGEVGPEQYF.

The chain recombines TRBV12-3 or TRBV12-4 with TRBJ2-2; 11 nucleotides align to TRBD2. V was pared by 5 bases and J by 6 bases, with 8 bases of the junction left unmatched. The CDR3 runs 16 residues. This chain's CDR3 is CASSTRLAGTAGELFF. The DNA for the CDR3 is TGTGCCAGCAGTACCCGACTAGCGGGAACTGCCGGGGAGCTGTTTTTT.

This clonotype was seen ten or more times. V is TRBV6-2 or TRBV6-3 and J is TRBJ1-5; D not resolved. V gave up 0 bases and J gave up 0 bases, with 6 bases separating them. CDR1 and CDR2 (germline): MNHEY, SVGEGT. This CDR3 spans 15 amino acids. CDR3 bases: TGTGCCAGCAGTTACTCTAGGAATAGCAATCAGCCCCAGCATTTT. It is translated as CASSYSRNSNQPQHF.

This clonotype came up many times. V gene TRBV20-1 combines with J gene TRBJ1-4, with 10 bases aligning to TRBD1. This CDR3 region has 15 residues. Germline V lookup: CDR1 DFQATT, CDR2 SNEGSKA (reference sequence). The junction had 12 bases not matched to a gene; V was cut back by 6 bases and J by 8 bases. CDR3 sequence reads: CSARTSGQGLEKLFF. CDR3 DNA: TGCAGTGCCCGGACATCGGGACAGGGGTTGGAAAAACTGTTTTTT.

The V call is TRBV6-2 or TRBV6-3, the J call TRBJ2-3; no reliable D call. CDR3 length: 14 residues. Per germline, CDR1 MNHEY and CDR2 SVGEGT. Trimming shortened V by 3 bases and J by 4 bases, and 11 bases separated the two germline ends. CDR3 coding DNA: TGTGCCAGCAGTTATTCGGAGTTCTCAGATACGCAGTATTTT. This sequence encodes CASSYSEFSDTQYF.

This clonotype was picked up many times. CDR3 coding DNA: TGTGCCAGCAGTGACTCGACTAGCGGGGGGCAGGAGCAGTTCTTC. Translation: CASSDSTSGGQEQFF. The chain recombines TRBV6-4 with TRBJ2-1, with TRBD2 matching 13 bases. With 0 bases clipped from V and 10 bases from J, the junction kept 3 bases outside the gene matches. Germline V gene data show CDR1 as MRHNA and CDR2 as SNTAGT. CDR3 length: 15 residues.

In its sample, this clonotype was seen many times. The chain links TRBV7-2 to TRBJ2-7, with 7 bases aligning to TRBD2. This CDR3 has 15 residues. CDR1 SGHTA and CDR2 FQGNSA come from the germline V gene. Trimming at V came to 2 bases and at J to 5 bases, leaving 9 bases not matched to a gene. The CDR3 sequence is CASSLKVGGYNEQYF. The CDR3 coding sequence is TGTGCCAGCAGCTTAAAAGTGGGAGGGTATAACGAGCAGTACTTC.

The chain uses TRBV9 and TRBJ1-1; D is perhaps TRBD1 (6 bases). V lost 0 bases and J lost 8, with 11 bases in between. The CDR3 runs to 13 residues. Germline loops: CDR1 SGDLS, CDR2 YYNGEE. This CDR3 is CASSVEGRGEAFF. The CDR3 region has the DNA TGTGCCAGCAGCGTAGAAGGGAGGGGGGAAGCTTTCTTT.

The V call is TRBV4-1, the J call TRBJ2-7, with 8 bases lining up with TRBD1. After removal of 0 bases from V and 4 bases from J, the junction contained 14 bases not matched to a gene. Germline CDR1 MGHRA, CDR2 YSYEKL. This CDR3 is built from 18 residues. CDR3: CASSQDGFPGQVEYEQYF. CDR3 nucleotide sequence: TGCGCCAGCAGCCAAGATGGCTTCCCGGGACAGGTTGAATACGAGCAGTACTTC.

J is TRBJ2-6 and V is TRBV7-2, with 7 bases matching TRBD2. Germline V gives CDR1 SGHTA, CDR2 FQGNSA. After removal of 2 bases from V and 0 bases from J, the junction contained 7 bases not matched to a gene. The CDR3 spans 18 residues. The CDR3 sequence is CASSLIRDYPSGANVLTF. The CDR3 DNA sequence: TGTGCCAGCAGCTTAATACGGGACTACCCCTCTGGGGCCAACGTCCTGACTTTC.

This clonotype was counted between two and nine times. At one end the junction does not follow the germline gene, possibly because of a read error. J is TRBJ1-1 and V is TRBV7-2, with D possibly matching TRBD1 (5 bases). Germline values: CDR1 SGHTA, CDR2 FQGNSA. The CDR3 covers 15 residues. This CDR3 is CASSLAWGGSTEAFF. The DNA of the CDR3 is TGTGCCAGCAGCCTAGCTTGGGGGGGGTCGACTGAAGCTTTCTTT.

The rearrangement uses TRBV14 and TRBJ1-1; D is unclear. The CDR3 sequence is 11 residues long. V dropped 4 bases and J dropped 6 bases, with 6 bases sitting between them. Per germline, CDR1 SGHDN and CDR2 FVKESK. CDR3 nucleotides: TGTGCCAGCAGCCTGAATGCTGAAGCTTTCTTT. Amino acid sequence: CASSLNAEAFF.

Many counts were recorded for this clonotype. The V call is TRBV6-5, the J call TRBJ2-1, with a weak D call TRBD2 (5 bases). The CDR3 runs 16 residues. In germline, CDR1 is MNHEY, CDR2 SVGAGI. Between the trimmed V and J ends, which lost 0 bases and 2 bases, there was a span of 11 bases. The CDR3 bases are TGTGCCAGCAGTTACTCGAGGTTCGGGACCTACAATGAGCAGTTCTTC. Residues: CASSYSRFGTYNEQFF.

This clonotype was recorded many times. This chain links TRBV7-2 with TRBJ2-7; no definite D call. The V gene's germline CDR1 is SGHTA and CDR2 FQGNSA. The V and J ends lost 5 bases and 4 bases respectively, with 12 bases between them. CDR3 size: 13 residues. The CDR3 bases are TGTGCCAGCAGCGGGTTCCGTGGGTACGAGCAGTACTTC. This sequence encodes CASSGFRGYEQYF. Filled out from reference TRBV7-2 and TRBJ2-7, the complete variable domain reads GAGVSQSPSNKVTEKGKDVELRCDPISGHTALYWYRQSLGQGLEFLIYFQGNSAPDKSGLPSDRFSAERTGGSVSTLTIQRTQQEDSAVYLCASSGFRGYEQYFGPGTRLTVT.

Ten or more counts support this clonotype. The V call is TRBV5-1, the J call TRBJ1-6; perhaps TRBD1 as D (5 bases). Germline values: CDR1 SGHRS, CDR2 YFSETQ. The CDR3 is 14 amino acids. Trimming stripped 0 bases from V and 8 bases from J, with 9 bases between. This CDR3 is CASSLGMGHSPLHF. CDR3 DNA sequence: TGCGCCAGCAGCTTGGGGATGGGACATTCACCCCTCCACTTT.

The chain recombines TRBV29-1 with TRBJ2-7; 8 bases match TRBD1. CDR1 is SQVTM and CDR2 is ANQGSEA in the germline V gene. The CDR3 length is 14 residues. With V trimmed by 5 bases and J by 2 bases, 8 bases remained unmatched. In DNA form, the CDR3 reads TGCAGCGTTCTAAACCGGGACAGGACCTACGAGCAGTACTTC. This gives the protein CSVLNRDRTYEQYF.

The J gene is TRBJ1-3, the V gene TRBV24-1; D uncertain. The CDR3 length is 17 residues. Germline assignment: CDR1 KGHDR and CDR2 SFDVKD. The germline V and J ends were trimmed by 2 bases and 2 bases, with 15 bases remaining between them. As DNA, the CDR3 is TGTGCCACCAGTGATTCACTCGGAGGGCGGACTGGAAACACCATATATTTT. This sequence encodes CATSDSLGGRTGNTIYF.

This clonotype appeared many times. The chain carries TRBV20-1 and TRBJ2-2; TRBD1 might be the D (6 bases). CDR3 length: 16 residues. In germline, CDR1 is DFQATT, CDR2 SNEGSKA (reference sequence). Deletions cut 0 bases from V and 0 bases from J, with 11 bases between. DNA of the CDR3: TGCAGTGCTAGAGATCCCGGGACACCGAACACCGGGGAGCTGTTTTTT. This codes for CSARDPGTPNTGELFF.

This clonotype was detected ten times or more. The chain has TRBV11-2 and TRBJ1-2, with 8 bases matching TRBD1. The V gene's germline CDR1 is SGHAT and CDR2 FQNNGV. The trim removed 3 bases at V and 2 bases at J, leaving 2 bases unmatched. The CDR3 contains 14 residues. In DNA, the CDR3 is TGTGCCAGCAGCTTCAGGGGGCCGAACTATGGCTACACCTTC. The encoded protein is CASSFRGPNYGYTF.

This clonotype was seen repeatedly, ten times or more. The chain couples TRBV28 to TRBJ2-5; maybe TRBD2 (6 bases). This CDR3 region has 14 residues. Trimming removed 2 bases from V and 4 bases from J, with 11 bases in between. Germline lookup yields CDR1 MDHEN and CDR2 SYDVKM. For the CDR3, the DNA is TGTGCCAGCAGTTTACATGGGGGAGGAGAGACCCAGTACTTC. Translated: CASSLHGGGETQYF.

This clonotype was seen ten or more times. V and J are TRBV6-2 or TRBV6-3 and TRBJ2-2; possible D gene TRBD2, 7 bases. Germline CDR1 reads MNHEY; CDR2 reads SVGEGT. V lost 8 bases and J lost 2, with 21 bases in between. The CDR3 loop spans 17 amino acids. Written as DNA, the CDR3 is TGTGCCAGCGTAAAACGCCGGGGGGCAGGAAACACCGGGGAGCTGTTTTTT. Its protein product is CASVKRRGAGNTGELFF.